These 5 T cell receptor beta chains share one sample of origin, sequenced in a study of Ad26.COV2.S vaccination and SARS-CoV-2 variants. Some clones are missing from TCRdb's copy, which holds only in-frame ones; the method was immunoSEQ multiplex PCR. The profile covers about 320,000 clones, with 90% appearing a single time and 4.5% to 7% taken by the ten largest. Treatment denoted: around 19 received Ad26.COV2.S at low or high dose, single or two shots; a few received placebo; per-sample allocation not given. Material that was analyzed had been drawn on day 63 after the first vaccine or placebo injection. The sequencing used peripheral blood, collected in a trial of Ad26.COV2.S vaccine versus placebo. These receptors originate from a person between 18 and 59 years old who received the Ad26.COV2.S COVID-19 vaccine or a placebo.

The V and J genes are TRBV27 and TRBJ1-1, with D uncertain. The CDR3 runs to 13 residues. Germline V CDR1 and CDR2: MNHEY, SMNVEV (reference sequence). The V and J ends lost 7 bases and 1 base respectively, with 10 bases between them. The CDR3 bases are TGTGCCAGCACCATGTACAGGAACACTGAAGCTTTCTTT. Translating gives CASTMYRNTEAFF.

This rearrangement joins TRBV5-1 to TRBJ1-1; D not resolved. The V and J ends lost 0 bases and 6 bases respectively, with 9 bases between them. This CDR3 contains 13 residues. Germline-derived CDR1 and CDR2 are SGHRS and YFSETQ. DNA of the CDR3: TGCGCCAGCAGCTTGGGCGGATACCCTGAAGCTTTCTTT. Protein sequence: CASSLGGYPEAFF.

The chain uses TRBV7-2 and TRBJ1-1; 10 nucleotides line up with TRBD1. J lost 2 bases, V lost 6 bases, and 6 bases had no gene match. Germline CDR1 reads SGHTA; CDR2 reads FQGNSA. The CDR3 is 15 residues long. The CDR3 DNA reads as TGTGCCAGCAGACAAAGGACAGGGGGTAACACTGAAGCTTTCTTT. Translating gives CASRQRTGGNTEAFF.

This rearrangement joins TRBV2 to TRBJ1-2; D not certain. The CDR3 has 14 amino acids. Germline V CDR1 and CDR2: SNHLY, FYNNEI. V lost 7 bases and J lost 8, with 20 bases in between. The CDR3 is CASTPPLREAGYTF. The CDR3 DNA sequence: TGTGCCAGCACCCCCCCATTGAGGGAGGCAGGCTACACCTTC.

CDR3 nucleotide sequence: TGTGCCAGCTCACCACTGCTTAACACTGAAGCTTTCTTT. Its translation: CASSPLLNTEAFF. V usage is TRBV18 and J usage is TRBJ1-1; D not certain. Germline values: CDR1 KGHSH, CDR2 LQKENI. This CDR3 has 13 residues. The V end lost 1 base, the J end lost 2 bases, and 5 bases lay between the germline ends.